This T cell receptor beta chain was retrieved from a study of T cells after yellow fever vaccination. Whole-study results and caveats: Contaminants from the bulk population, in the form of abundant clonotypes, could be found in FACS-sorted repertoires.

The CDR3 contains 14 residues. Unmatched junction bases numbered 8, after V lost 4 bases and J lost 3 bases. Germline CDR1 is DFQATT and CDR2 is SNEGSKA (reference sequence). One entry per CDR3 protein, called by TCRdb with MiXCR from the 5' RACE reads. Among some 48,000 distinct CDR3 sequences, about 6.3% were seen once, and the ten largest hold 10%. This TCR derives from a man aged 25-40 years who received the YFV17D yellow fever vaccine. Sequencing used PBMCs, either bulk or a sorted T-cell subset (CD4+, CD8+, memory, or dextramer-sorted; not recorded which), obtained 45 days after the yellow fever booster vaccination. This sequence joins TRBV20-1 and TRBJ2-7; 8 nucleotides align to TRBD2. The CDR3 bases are TGCAGTGCTACCATTAGCGGGATCGACTACGAGCAGTACTTC. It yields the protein CSATISGIDYEQYF.